This is a list of T cell receptor beta chains from one sample in a study of T cell responses to AZD1222 COVID-19 vaccine. The protocol was immunoSEQ multiplex PCR, while the TCRdb copy is restricted to in-frame clones and leaves out a portion. The sample holds around 160,000 clones, 92% seen once. The source was peripheral blood, collected 28 days after the second AZD1222 dose. The receptor set was obtained from an adult who received the AZD1222 COVID-19 vaccine. CDR3s include the opening cysteine and the closing phenylalanine or tryptophan. A D gene is named only where the DNA matches it firmly. Part of the rows lack a size; the others show once, few, many or a class for expanded clones.

abundance,d_gene,v_gene,j_gene,CDR3aa,CDR3nt
NA,NA,TRBV11-2,TRBJ1-2,CASSQGPPGSGGYTF,TGTGCCAGCAGCCAAGGCCCCCCAGGTTCGGGGGGCTACACCTTC
NA,NA,TRBV27,TRBJ1-4,CASRRGSNEKLFF,TGTGCCAGCAGGCGAGGGAGCAATGAAAAACTGTTTTTT
NA,NA,TRBV7-9,TRBJ1-5,CASSSTHPGNQPQHF,TGTGCCAGCAGTTCAACTCATCCAGGAAATCAGCCCCAGCATTTT
NA,TRBD1,TRBV3-1/TRBV3-2,TRBJ2-1,CASSPGQGEFEQFF,TGTGCCAGCAGCCCAGGACAGGGGGAATTCGAGCAGTTCTTC
NA,NA,TRBV5-4,TRBJ2-3,CASSLRQISTDTQYF,TGTGCCAGCAGCTTGCGGCAGATAAGCACAGATACGCAGTATTTT
NA,TRBD1,TRBV14,TRBJ1-1,CASSQAPTGWDTEAFF,TGTGCCAGCAGCCAAGCCCCGACAGGGTGGGACACTGAAGCTTTCTTT
NA,NA,TRBV14,TRBJ2-5,CASSHLETQYF,TGTGCCAGCAGCCATCTGGAGACCCAGTACTTC
NA,NA,TRBV6-5,TRBJ2-7,CASSLTGYYEQYF,TGTGCCAGCAGTCTGACAGGATACTACGAGCAGTACTTC
NA,NA,TRBV27,TRBJ1-2,CASSRDGANYGYTF,TGTGCCAGCAGCCGAGACGGAGCTAACTATGGCTACACCTTC
NA,NA,TRBV6-1,TRBJ1-6,CASSEAGARRYNSPLHF,TGTGCCAGCAGTGAAGCAGGGGCCCGTCGATATAATTCACCCCTCCACTTT
NA,NA,TRBV27,TRBJ2-3,CASSLGSSGTDTQYF,TGTGCCAGCAGTTTAGGGAGTTCGGGCACAGATACGCAGTATTTT
once,TRBD1,TRBV19,TRBJ1-1,CASSPGQAREAFF,TGTGCCAGTAGTCCCGGACAGGCCCGAGAAGCTTTCTTT
NA,TRBD1,TRBV6-5,TRBJ2-1,CASGTDPYNEQFF,TGTGCCAGTGGGACAGACCCCTACAATGAGCAGTTCTTC
NA,NA,TRBV30,TRBJ1-5,CAWAQGTVQPQHF,TGTGCCTGGGCACAGGGTACGGTTCAGCCCCAGCATTTT
once,NA,TRBV6-5,TRBJ2-7,CASSYSRGGFSYEQYF,TGTGCCAGCAGTTACTCCCGAGGAGGCTTCTCCTACGAGCAGTACTTC
NA,TRBD2,TRBV3-1/TRBV3-2,TRBJ2-5,CASSSVTGLAGSWEETQYF,TGTGCCAGCAGCTCAGTTACGGGACTAGCGGGGTCGTGGGAGGAGACCCAGTACTTC
NA,NA,TRBV7-8,TRBJ1-3,CASSLTGLTSGNTIYF,TGTGCCAGCAGCTTAACGGGACTCACCTCTGGAAACACCATATATTTT
NA,NA,TRBV9,TRBJ1-1,CASSDDSRVEAFF,TGTGCCAGCAGCGATGACAGCCGGGTTGAAGCTTTCTTT
NA,NA,TRBV19,TRBJ1-2,CASSIVGDGYTF,TGTGCCAGTAGTATCGTTGGGGATGGCTACACCTTC
NA,NA,TRBV10-2,TRBJ2-1,CASSEYRNNEQFF,TGCGCCAGCAGTGAGTATCGGAACAATGAGCAGTTCTTC
NA,NA,TRBV28,TRBJ1-4,CASRTGPLFVLFF,TGTGCCAGCAGAACAGGACCCCTATTTGTACTGTTTTTT
NA,TRBD1,TRBV7-8,TRBJ2-7,CASRTGVSGEQYF,TGTGCCAGCAGGACAGGGGTATCCGGCGAGCAGTACTTC
NA,TRBD1,TRBV18,TRBJ1-2,CASSPPGQGALFYGYTF,TGTGCCAGCTCACCACCGGGACAGGGGGCTCTCTTCTATGGCTACACCTTC
NA,NA,TRBV3-1/TRBV3-2,TRBJ1-2,CASSQSPTPSYGYTF,TGTGCCAGCAGCCAATCCCCTACCCCCTCCTATGGCTACACCTTC
NA,TRBD1,TRBV6-5,TRBJ1-2,CASSTGTGGDGYTF,TGTGCCAGCAGTACCGGGACAGGGGGAGATGGCTACACCTTC
NA,TRBD1,TRBV9,TRBJ1-2,CASSPGGDGYTF,TGTGCCAGCAGCCCAGGGGGGGATGGCTACACCTTC
NA,TRBD1,TRBV13,TRBJ2-2,CASSRLQDRAGGELFF,TGTGCCAGCAGCCGTCTGCAGGACAGGGCTGGCGGGGAGCTGTTTTTT
NA,NA,TRBV6-5,TRBJ2-4,CASSYGVLAKNIQYF,TGTGCCAGCAGTTACGGCGTTCTAGCCAAAAACATTCAGTACTTC
few,TRBD2,TRBV30,TRBJ2-5,CAWSVAGGRETQYF,TGTGCCTGGAGTGTGGCGGGGGGAAGAGAGACCCAGTACTTC
NA,TRBD1,TRBV7-9,TRBJ2-7,CASSFQDRGSYEQYF,TGTGCCAGCAGCTTTCAAGACAGGGGCTCCTACGAGCAGTACTTC